One and the same sample provided the 6 T cell receptor beta chains below, sequenced in a study of T cell responses to AZD1222 COVID-19 vaccine. This table comes from immunoSEQ multiplex PCR, and its TCRdb copy is limited to in-frame clones, with some not included. The sample yields 140,000 or so clones, 88% seen once. The sample consisted of peripheral blood, taken 28 days after the second AZD1222 dose. Source of these receptors: an adult who received the AZD1222 COVID-19 vaccine.

This clone has just one count. The chain uses TRBV5-1 and TRBJ2-5; D perhaps matches TRBD2 (5 bases). The V gene's germline CDR1 is SGHRS and CDR2 YFSETQ. V was pared by 5 bases and J by 4 bases, with 18 bases between. This CDR3 is built from 15 residues. CDR3 protein: CASRALGRGGETQYF. The DNA for the CDR3 is TGCGCCAGCAGGGCCCTAGGGCGCGGAGGAGAGACCCAGTACTTC. Combining the CDR3 with reference TRBV5-1 and TRBJ2-5 gives the whole variable domain KAGVTQTPRYLIKTRGQQVTLSCSPISGHRSVSWYQQTPGQGLQFLFEYFSETQRNKGNFPGRFSGRQFSNSRSEMNVSTLELGDSALYLCASRALGRGGETQYFGPGTRLLVL.

This clone has just one count. The CDR3 sequence: CASTRTGPLNSPLHF. The CDR3 nucleotides are TGTGCCAGCACCCGGACAGGGCCTCTGAATTCACCCCTCCACTTT. The chain has TRBV6-5 and TRBJ1-6, with 8 bases aligning to TRBD1. This CDR3 is built from 15 residues. J gave up 7 bases and V 7 bases, and 9 bases lay outside the gene matches. Looked up from germline, CDR1 is MNHEY and CDR2 is SVGAGI.

This chain joins TRBV6-5 and TRBJ1-2; the D gene is possibly TRBD1 (5 bases). CDR3 length: 14 amino acids. Looked up from germline, CDR1 is MNHEY and CDR2 is SVGAGI. V shed 8 bases and J shed 3 bases, with 16 bases lying between them. The CDR3 nucleotides read TGTGCCAGCCGAGCGGGGGTAGGGGACTATGGCTACACCTTC. Protein product: CASRAGVGDYGYTF.

The genes are TRBV29-1 and TRBJ1-1; D not resolved. Germline CDR1 and CDR2: SQVTM and ANQGSEA. This CDR3 has 13 residues. The germline V and J ends were trimmed by 5 bases and 5 bases, with 15 bases remaining between them. Here the CDR3 DNA reads TGCAGCGTTCTATCAGGTGGTGGTACTGAAGCTTTCTTT. It yields the protein CSVLSGGGTEAFF.

This rearrangement joins TRBV30 to TRBJ2-7; D is perhaps TRBD1 or TRBD2 (5 bases each). Germline V lookup: CDR1 GTSNPN, CDR2 SVGIG (reference sequence). CDR3 length: 14 amino acids. Trimming pared 2 bases from V and 6 bases from J, leaving 17 bases between. The CDR3 loop reads CAWSPGTSWGEQYF. The CDR3 nucleotides read TGTGCCTGGAGTCCCGGGACGTCCTGGGGCGAGCAGTACTTC.

The rearrangement uses TRBV27 and TRBJ1-2; no reliable D call. The CDR3 runs 13 residues. Trimming shortened V by 4 bases and J by 3 bases, and 9 bases separated the two germline ends. Germline CDR1 MNHEY, CDR2 SMNVEV (reference sequence). CDR3 in amino acids: CASSSYMDYGYTF. The CDR3 DNA is TGTGCCAGCAGTTCCTACATGGACTATGGCTACACCTTC.